The 27 T cell receptor beta chains below all came from one sample that was sequenced in a study of cytomegalovirus exposure and HLA in healthy donors. The PCR contained 60 Vbeta and 13 Jbeta primers. Profiled with immunoSEQ multiplex PCR; TCRdb holds only in-frame clones, not every one. This table holds about 160,000 clones, roughly 70% found once. Sequencing was performed on PBMCs. The receptors originated from a woman in her 30s in good health and CMV-seronegative.

The chain carries TRBV6-1 and TRBJ2-7, with D tentatively TRBD2 (6 bases). Germline CDR1 is MNHNS and CDR2 is SASEGT. The CDR3 contains 13 residues. V was clipped by 1 base and J by 3 bases, with 7 bases between them. As DNA, the CDR3 is TGTGCCAGCAGTGAAGGGGACTTCTACGAGCAGTACTTC. This codes for CASSEGDFYEQYF.

V and J are TRBV27 and TRBJ2-7; 10 bases are shared with TRBD1. The V gene end was trimmed by 4 bases and the J gene end by 1 base; junction bases not matched to a gene: 10. In germline, CDR1 is MNHEY, CDR2 SMNVEV (reference sequence). The length of the CDR3 is 17 residues. CDR3 region: CASSSRDRGRGSYEQYF. CDR3 sequence (DNA): TGTGCCAGCAGTTCCCGGGACAGGGGCCGGGGTTCCTACGAGCAGTACTTC.

This clone was detected only once. The genes are TRBV28 and TRBJ1-2, with 7 bases fitting TRBD1. Germline loops: CDR1 MDHEN, CDR2 SYDVKM. The J segment lost 8 bases and the V segment lost 2 bases, leaving 8 bases of the junction unmatched. The CDR3 has 14 amino acids. This chain's CDR3 is CASSLVTGAGGYTF. The CDR3 nucleotides read TGTGCCAGCAGTTTAGTCACAGGGGCGGGGGGCTACACCTTC.

This chain joins TRBV5-1 and TRBJ2-4; 11 nucleotides align to TRBD1. V shed 4 bases, J shed 2 bases, and the junction held 5 bases outside the gene matches. The CDR3 contains 16 residues. CDR1 and CDR2 from the germline V gene are SGHRS and YFSETQ. CDR3 nucleotide sequence: TGCGCCAGCAGCCACGGACAGGGGGCACCCAAAAACATTCAGTACTTC. This translates into CASSHGQGAPKNIQYF.

This chain links TRBV30 with TRBJ1-2; D unclear. CDR3 length: 15 amino acids. Trimming stripped 0 bases from V and 4 bases from J, with 15 bases between. The germline CDR1 and CDR2 sequences are GTSNPN and SVGIG (reference sequence). The CDR3 DNA reads as TGTGCCTGGAGTGTACCTACTCTGGGCCGCTATGGCTACACCTTC. This sequence encodes CAWSVPTLGRYGYTF.

The chain couples TRBV19 to TRBJ1-5, with D maybe TRBD1 (6 bases). The CDR3 has 16 residues. The germline CDR1 and CDR2 sequences are LNHDA and SQIVND (reference sequence). Trimming stripped 3 bases from V and 5 bases from J, with 17 bases between. DNA of the CDR3: TGTGCCAGTAGTATGGTTGAACAGGGTCGCGATCAGCCCCAGCATTTT. Encoded protein: CASSMVEQGRDQPQHF.

The J gene is TRBJ1-3, the V gene TRBV5-1; D gene ambiguous. The V gene's germline CDR1 is SGHRS and CDR2 YFSETQ. The CDR3 spans 11 residues. Trimming shortened V by 10 bases and J by 7 bases, and 12 bases separated the two germline ends. In nucleotides, the CDR3 is TGCGCCTGCGAGGTCCGGAACACCATATATTTT. Translating it yields CACEVRNTIYF.

This CDR3 reads CASSLTSDYEQYF. The CDR3 DNA reads as TGTGCCAGCAGCTTGACTAGCGACTACGAGCAGTACTTC. The chain uses TRBV7-9 and TRBJ2-7, with TRBD2 matching 8 bases. CDR3 length equals 13 residues. CDR1 and CDR2 from the germline V gene are SEHNR and FQNEAQ (reference sequence). J lost 3 bases, V lost 3 bases, and 1 base had no gene match.

This rearrangement joins TRBV5-1 to TRBJ2-3, with 10 bases identical to TRBD2. V dropped 4 bases and J dropped 1; count of bases not matched to a gene: 12. This CDR3 comprises 18 residues. CDR1 and CDR2 from the germline V gene are SGHRS and YFSETQ. The CDR3 protein is CASSRTVPSGGRTDTQYF. Written as DNA, the CDR3 is TGCGCCAGCAGCCGCACCGTCCCTAGCGGGGGACGCACAGATACGCAGTATTTT.

The rearrangement uses TRBV7-9 and TRBJ2-2; 7 nucleotides align to TRBD1. The germline gives CDR1 SEHNR, CDR2 FQNEAQ (reference sequence). V gave up 5 bases and J gave up 1 base; unmatched junction bases: 4. The CDR3 contains 15 residues. The CDR3 coding sequence is TGTGCCAGCAGCCTCCGGGACAGGAACACCGGGGAGCTGTTTTTT. Protein sequence: CASSLRDRNTGELFF.

V and J are TRBV30 and TRBJ2-7; D call uncertain. CDR1 GTSNPN and CDR2 SVGIG come from the germline V gene (reference sequence). Between the trimmed V and J ends, which lost 4 bases and 7 bases, there was a span of 17 bases. The CDR3 is made up of 13 amino acids. The CDR3 protein is CAWKDLSWREQYF. The CDR3 bases are TGTGCCTGGAAAGACCTCTCCTGGAGAGAGCAGTACTTC.

The chain employs TRBV4-3 and TRBJ2-7; D is perhaps TRBD2 (7 bases). The ends were cut back, 1 base at V and 6 bases at J, with 16 bases in the middle. Germline-derived CDR1 and CDR2 are LGHNA and YSLEER. The CDR3 consists of 15 residues. CDR3 nucleotides: TGCGCCAGCAGCCAAGTAAGGGGGGGCGCTTTCGAGCAGTACTTC. It translates to CASSQVRGGAFEQYF.

The V call is TRBV9, the J call TRBJ2-3; tentative D call: TRBD2 (5 bases). The germline gives CDR1 SGDLS, CDR2 YYNGEE. The CDR3 covers 14 residues. The V end was cut by 0 bases, the J end by 13 bases, with 18 bases between. CDR3 DNA sequence: TGTGCCAGCAGCGTAGCTCCGGACTCCCCTTCGGAGTATTTT. This sequence encodes CASSVAPDSPSEYF.

This chain joins TRBV7-2 and TRBJ2-3; 11 bases are a match to TRBD2. The CDR3 totals 15 residues. In germline, CDR1 is SGHTA, CDR2 FQGNSA. V shed 4 bases and J 2 bases; nucleotides not matched to a gene: 2. The CDR3 DNA sequence: TGTGCCAGCAGCTCGGGACTAGCGGTCACAGATACGCAGTATTTT. Translation: CASSSGLAVTDTQYF.

This clone was counted between two and nine times. The chain combines TRBV11-1 with TRBJ2-2, with TRBD2 matching over 10 bases. The germline gives CDR1 SGHAT, CDR2 FQDESV (reference sequence). The V segment lost 5 bases and the J segment 3 bases; nucleotides outside the gene matches: 3. There are 15 residues in the CDR3. CDR3: CASSQGLADTGELFF. The CDR3 bases are TGTGCCAGCAGCCAAGGACTAGCGGACACCGGGGAGCTGTTTTTT.

In its sample, this clone was seen a few times. This CDR3 is CASSAGQNYEQYF. CDR3 bases: TGTGCCAGCAGCGCGGGACAGAACTACGAGCAGTACTTC. V and J are TRBV7-9 and TRBJ2-7; D may be TRBD1 (7 bases). Trimming stripped 5 bases from V and 3 bases from J, with 11 bases between. CDR1 is SEHNR, CDR2 FQNEAQ, per germline (reference sequence). The CDR3 has 13 residues.

The CDR3 is CASSLTYSEGYTF. CDR3 nucleotide sequence: TGTGCCAGCAGCTTAACGTATTCTGAGGGCTACACCTTC. The chain has TRBV7-2 and TRBJ1-2; D remains unclear. Germline assignment: CDR1 SGHTA and CDR2 FQGNSA. CDR3 size: 13 residues. V lost 2 bases and J lost 8, with 12 bases in between. Full variable domain (outside the CDR3, taken from reference TRBV7-2 and TRBJ1-2): GAGVSQSPSNKVTEKGKDVELRCDPISGHTALYWYRQSLGQGLEFLIYFQGNSAPDKSGLPSDRFSAERTGGSVSTLTIQRTQQEDSAVYLCASSLTYSEGYTFGSGTRLTVV.

This chain uses TRBV6-5 with TRBJ2-5; TRBD1 matches at 7 bases. Germline V gene data show CDR1 as MNHEY and CDR2 as SVGAGI. The J segment lost 4 bases and the V segment lost 6 bases, leaving 11 bases of the junction unmatched. The CDR3 totals 15 residues. Written as DNA, the CDR3 is TGTGCCAGCAGCCGTTGGACAGGAGGACGAGAGACCCAGTACTTC. Its protein product is CASSRWTGGRETQYF.

The genes are TRBV7-6 and TRBJ2-5; possibly TRBD2 for D (6 bases). V shed 5 bases and J shed 2 bases, with 15 bases lying between them. This CDR3 has 15 residues. The germline CDR1 and CDR2 sequences are SGHVS and FNYEAQ. This CDR3 reads CASSQIFGGQETQYF. CDR3 sequence (DNA): TGTGCCAGCAGCCAAATTTTTGGGGGGCAAGAGACCCAGTACTTC.

This clone occurred a few times. This chain joins TRBV7-6 and TRBJ1-1; D is perhaps TRBD1 (5 bases). Trimming took 5 bases from V and 4 from J, leaving 8 bases between them. The germline CDR1 and CDR2 sequences are SGHVS and FNYEAQ. CDR3 length equals 12 residues. CDR3 nucleotide sequence: TGTGCCAGCAGCCCTAGGGGCACTGAAGCTTTCTTT. This gives the protein CASSPRGTEAFF.

The rearrangement joins TRBV27 to TRBJ2-7; 9 bases align to TRBD2. Per germline, CDR1 MNHEY and CDR2 SMNVEV (reference sequence). This CDR3 has 15 residues. Losses at the gene ends were 6 bases for V and 0 bases for J; bases not matched to a gene: 6. CDR3 DNA sequence: TGTGCCAGCAGCCTACTAGCGGGCAGCTCCTACGAGCAGTACTTC. As protein: CASSLLAGSSYEQYF.

J is TRBJ2-3 and V is TRBV15; no definite D call. The CDR3 length is 13 residues. V lost 1 base and J 4 bases, leaving 6 bases between the germline ends. Germline V gene sequence: CDR1 LNHNV, CDR2 YYDKDF (reference sequence). The CDR3 bases are TGTGCCACCAGCAGAGTAACGGCAGATACGCAGTATTTT. Protein: CATSRVTADTQYF.

The chain employs TRBV29-1 and TRBJ2-3, with a weak D call TRBD2 (6 bases). The CDR3 loop spans 15 amino acids. V lost 0 bases and J 1 base, leaving 11 bases between the germline ends. Germline values: CDR1 SQVTM, CDR2 ANQGSEA. CDR3 amino acids: CSVEEGGIGTDTQYF. The CDR3 nucleotides are TGCAGCGTTGAAGAGGGCGGGATCGGCACAGATACGCAGTATTTT.

In its sample, this clone was seen a few times. The chain is built from TRBV2 and TRBJ1-1, with D possibly matching TRBD1 (6 bases). CDR1 SNHLY and CDR2 FYNNEI come from the germline V gene. The CDR3 is 14 residues long. V shed 3 bases and J shed 3 bases, with 11 bases lying between them. DNA for the CDR3: TGTGCCAGCAGTGATCAGGGGCTATACACTGAAGCTTTCTTT. Encoded protein: CASSDQGLYTEAFF.

V and J are TRBV7-6 and TRBJ2-5; 13 bases are shared with TRBD2. The CDR3 spans 16 residues. Germline V gene sequence: CDR1 SGHVS, CDR2 FNYEAQ. The trim removed 5 bases at V and 5 bases at J, leaving 8 bases unmatched. CDR3 sequence (DNA): TGTGCCAGCAGCAACCGACTAGCGGGAGGATCGGAGACCCAGTACTTC. Translating gives CASSNRLAGGSETQYF.

This clone has a handful of counts. This chain uses TRBV6-5 with TRBJ2-5; 13 positions match TRBD2. The junction had 6 bases not matched to a gene; V was cut back by 7 bases and J by 4 bases. Germline V CDR1 and CDR2: MNHEY, SVGAGI. The CDR3 sequence is 15 residues long. CDR3 DNA sequence: TGTGCCAGCAAAAGACTAGCGGGAGGTCTAGAGACCCAGTACTTC. As protein: CASKRLAGGLETQYF.

The V call is TRBV5-1, the J call TRBJ2-1; TRBD2 matches 8 bases. CDR3 length equals 15 residues. V shed 0 bases, J shed 6 bases, and the junction held 5 bases outside the gene matches. Per germline, CDR1 SGHRS and CDR2 YFSETQ. The DNA for the CDR3 is TGCGCCAGCAGCTTGGGGGGCGGGGGGACCAATGAGCAGTTCTTC. Translated, it gives CASSLGGGGTNEQFF.